This passage covers 19 T cell receptor beta chains from one sample sequenced in a study of blood T cells in healthy people across ages. The second PCR ran roughly 6 to 12 cycles with a sample-barcoded 5' primer and J-beta primers. TCRdb processed the 5' RACE reads anew with MiXCR; each CDR3 protein has one entry. The sample records some 760,000 distinct CDR3 sequences, roughly 25% being singletons. The sample also formed part of further work on T cells of mothers and their children.

Sample: blood. These TCRs come from a boy under 18 in good health.

This clonotype has just a few counts. This chain joins TRBV5-1 and TRBJ2-5; 10 bases align to TRBD2. CDR1 and CDR2 from the germline V gene are SGHRS and YFSETQ. The CDR3 has 17 residues. The V and J ends lost 4 bases and 3 bases, in that order; junction bases with no gene match: 12. The CDR3 region has the DNA TGCGCCAGCAGCCTCCGGGTTAGCGGGAGGTCCGAAGAGACCCAGTACTTC. Translated, it gives CASSLRVSGRSEETQYF.

In DNA form, the CDR3 reads TGTGCCAGCAGTCCCCGGCAATACAATGAGCAGTTCTTC. As protein: CASSPRQYNEQFF. V is TRBV12-3 or TRBV12-4 and J is TRBJ2-1; the D is unclear. V was clipped by 5 bases and J by 4 bases, with 9 bases between them. The CDR3 extends over 13 amino acids.

The V gene is TRBV25-1, the J gene TRBJ1-2; D gene unclear. Between the trimmed V and J ends, which lost 1 base and 7 bases, there was a span of 13 bases. This CDR3 has 14 residues. The V gene's germline CDR1 is MGHDK and CDR2 SYGVNS. The CDR3 DNA is TGTGCCAGCAGTGAATCCCGACAAGTGCGTGGCTACACCTTC. It specifies CASSESRQVRGYTF.

This clonotype came up a few times. V gene TRBV6-5 combines with J gene TRBJ1-2, with TRBD1 as a possible D gene (5 bases). With 10 bases removed from V and 4 bases from J, the gap between germline ends came to 19 bases. Per the germline V gene, CDR1 is MNHEY and CDR2 is SVGAGI. The CDR3 contains 14 residues. Here the CDR3 reads CATLPGGLTYGYTF. Here the CDR3 DNA reads TGTGCCACACTCCCGGGGGGTTTAACCTATGGCTACACCTTC.

Comments on this clonotype: Since no conserved phenylalanine or tryptophan closes the CDR3, a read error is the likely cause. The limits of the CDR3 on the DNA are not certain, so only TCRdb's listed CDR3 is given. The rearrangement links TRBV3-2 to TRBJ1-1. TRBV3-2 counts as a pseudogene. The CDR3 comprises 12 residues, both ends counted. The CDR3: CASSQDNTEAFL.

This clonotype has more than one count but fewer than ten. This chain links TRBV12-5 with TRBJ2-5, with TRBD2 as a possible D gene (6 bases). The CDR3 has 15 residues. Trimming left V 7 bases short and J 11 bases short, with 26 bases between. From germline, CDR1 is LGHNT and CDR2 FRNRAP. CDR3 in amino acids: CASAVSGPLPGEQYF. CDR3 in DNA: TGTGCTAGTGCCGTTAGCGGACCCCTACCTGGGGAGCAGTACTTC.

The chain carries TRBV7-9 and TRBJ2-1; the D gene is possibly TRBD1 (5 bases). The CDR3 covers 19 residues. V was pared by 0 bases and J by 0 bases, with 18 bases between. Germline CDR1 and CDR2: SEHNR and FQNEAQ (reference sequence). This CDR3 reads CASSLATGWGTSSYNEQFF. The DNA of the CDR3 is TGTGCCAGCAGCTTAGCTACCGGTTGGGGCACAAGCTCCTACAATGAGCAGTTCTTC.

The rearrangement links TRBV7-2 to TRBJ2-1, with 11 positions matching TRBD2. V dropped 1 base and J dropped 6; count of bases not matched to a gene: 8. The CDR3 has 17 amino acids. CDR1 and CDR2 (germline): SGHTA, FQGNSA. The CDR3 DNA reads TGTGCCAGCAGCTTAGAAGGTAGCGGGAGGGCCTCCAATGAGCAGTTCTTC. Its protein product is CASSLEGSGRASNEQFF.

This clonotype was observed a single time. The chain couples TRBV28 to TRBJ1-1; D remains ambiguous. CDR1 and CDR2 from the germline V gene are MDHEN and SYDVKM. CDR3 size: 13 residues. Trimming stripped 1 base from V and 4 bases from J, with 7 bases between. The DNA of the CDR3 is TGTGCCAGCAGTTTATTCGCAAGCACTGAAGCTTTCTTT. Protein product: CASSLFASTEAFF.

The CDR3 DNA sequence: TGTGCCAGTAGTAGGGAGGTTCTCAGGGGGCGCGGAAACACCATATATTTT. Protein product: CASSREVLRGRGNTIYF. The chain couples TRBV19 to TRBJ1-3, with 8 bases that match TRBD1. The CDR3 has 17 amino acids. V lost 4 bases to trimming and J lost 4 bases; unmatched junction nucleotides: 12. CDR1 LNHDA and CDR2 SQIVND come from the germline V gene (reference sequence).

The chain combines TRBV29-1 with TRBJ2-3; perhaps TRBD1 as D (6 bases). From germline, CDR1 is SQVTM and CDR2 ANQGSEA. The V end lost 2 bases, the J end lost 2 bases, and 17 bases lay between the germline ends. The CDR3 is 16 residues long. Written as DNA, the CDR3 is TGCAGCGTTGAAAGGGGAACAGGGCTATTCACAGATACGCAGTATTTT. Translating gives CSVERGTGLFTDTQYF.

This clonotype was detected a few times. This sequence joins TRBV29-1 and TRBJ2-5; D remains ambiguous. The germline V gene has CDR1 SQVTM and CDR2 ANQGSEA. The CDR3 runs 10 residues. V was shortened by 7 bases and J by 5 bases, with 8 bases between the two germline ends. The CDR3 DNA reads as TGCAGCGCCGTGAGTGAGACCCAGTACTTC. It codes for CSAVSETQYF.

This clonotype occurred a few times. The rearrangement uses TRBV19 and TRBJ2-6, with D possibly being TRBD2 (6 bases). This CDR3 has 15 amino acids. CDR1 LNHDA and CDR2 SQIVND come from the germline V gene (reference sequence). Between the trimmed V and J ends, which lost 8 bases and 2 bases, there was a span of 13 bases. The CDR3 region is CASGIGGPGANVLTF. The CDR3 DNA follows: TGTGCCAGTGGAATCGGGGGTCCTGGGGCCAACGTCCTGACTTTC.

In its sample, this clonotype was seen a few times. The chain joins TRBV28 to TRBJ2-1; TRBD2 agrees at 12 bases. Germline assignment: CDR1 MDHEN and CDR2 SYDVKM. This CDR3 is 17 amino acids long. Trimming removed 3 bases from V and 2 bases from J; junction bases left unmatched: 5. CDR3 DNA: TGTGCCAGCAGTTTGTTTGGACTAGCGGGGCCCTACAATGAGCAGTTCTTC. It yields the protein CASSLFGLAGPYNEQFF.

This rearrangement joins TRBV6-5 to TRBJ2-7, with no clear D. Trimming took 0 bases from V and 6 from J, leaving 9 bases between them. This CDR3 region has 13 residues. Germline CDR1 and CDR2: MNHEY and SVGAGI. The CDR3 DNA reads TGTGCCAGCAGTTACTCGCCAGTTTCCGAGCAGTACTTC. Translation gives CASSYSPVSEQYF.

The genes are TRBV29-1 and TRBJ1-6, with 7 bases identical to TRBD1. This CDR3 contains 13 residues. Losses at the gene ends were 1 base for V and 7 bases for J; bases not matched to a gene: 1. From germline, CDR1 is SQVTM and CDR2 ANQGSEA. In DNA, the CDR3 is TGCAGCGTTGAAGTCAGGGGGAATTCACCCCTCCACTTT. Its protein product is CSVEVRGNSPLHF. Using reference TRBV29-1 and TRBJ1-6 for the parts outside the CDR3, the full variable domain is SAVISQKPSRDICQRGTSLTIQCQVDSQVTMMFWYRQQPGQSLTLIATANQGSEATYESGFVIDKFPISRPNLTFSTLTVSNMSPEDSSIYLCSVEVRGNSPLHFGNGTRLTVT.

Note on this clonotype: An end of the junction differs from the germline gene, which may be a read error. The chain carries TRBV20-1 and TRBJ2-3, with D possibly called TRBD1 or TRBD2 (5 bases each). CDR3 size: 13 residues. Germline V CDR1 and CDR2: DFQATT, SNEGSKA (reference sequence). In nucleotides, the CDR3 is TGCAGTGCCGAGGGGCAAAGCACAGATATGCAGTATTTT. Amino acids: CSAEGQSTDMQYF.

V gene TRBV7-9 combines with J gene TRBJ2-5; possibly TRBD1 or TRBD2 for D (5 bases each). Looked up from germline, CDR1 is SEHNR and CDR2 is FQNEAQ (reference sequence). The CDR3 consists of 14 residues. The germline V and J ends were trimmed by 5 bases and 4 bases, with 14 bases remaining between them. DNA of the CDR3: TGTGCCAGCAGCCCCACATCCGGGGCAGAGACCCAGTACTTC. This encodes CASSPTSGAETQYF.

J is TRBJ2-5 and V is TRBV9, with a weak D call TRBD2 (6 bases). The J call may be in error: the DNA end matches TRBJ2-7 better. This CDR3 comprises 14 residues. From germline, CDR1 is SGDLS and CDR2 YYNGEE. CDR3 nucleotides: TGTGCCAGCAGCGTAAGTCCCTTGGGACTCGAGCAGTACTTC. Its translation is CASSVSPLGLEQYF.